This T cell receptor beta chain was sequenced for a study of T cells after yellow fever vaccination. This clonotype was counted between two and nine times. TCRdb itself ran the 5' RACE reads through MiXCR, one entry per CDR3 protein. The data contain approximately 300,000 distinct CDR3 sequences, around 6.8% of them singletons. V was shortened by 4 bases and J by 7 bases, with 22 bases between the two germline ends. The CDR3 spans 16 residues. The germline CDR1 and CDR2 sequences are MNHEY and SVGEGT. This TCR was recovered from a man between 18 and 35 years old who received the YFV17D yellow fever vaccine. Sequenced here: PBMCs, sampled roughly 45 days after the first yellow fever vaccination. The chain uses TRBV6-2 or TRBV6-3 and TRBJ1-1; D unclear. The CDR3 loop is CASSLRNYLSAHEAFF. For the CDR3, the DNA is TGTGCCAGCAGTTTGCGGAATTACCTCTCGGCCCATGAAGCTTTCTTT.